Following are 19 T cell receptor beta chains from one sample sequenced in a study of blood T cells in healthy people across ages. Alongside a J-beta primer mix, a sample-barcoded 5' primer served in a second PCR lasting about 7 to 11 cycles. TCRdb ran MiXCR on the 5' RACE reads and lists one entry per CDR3 protein. The sample has some 700,000 distinct CDR3 sequences, about 42% seen once; the top ten hold 20%. Sequenced input: blood. Receptor source: a woman aged 55-69 years in good health.

This clonotype appeared many times. The rearrangement links TRBV7-2 to TRBJ2-3; no reliable D call. The CDR3 is 15 residues long. CDR1 and CDR2 from the germline V gene are SGHTA and FQGNSA. Trimming pared 1 base from V and 0 bases from J, leaving 8 bases between. CDR3 DNA sequence: TGTGCCAGCAGCTTAGGTCTACCTAGCACAGATACGCAGTATTTT. It yields the protein CASSLGLPSTDTQYF.

Only a few counts were recorded for this clonotype. The rearrangement links TRBV5-1 to TRBJ2-5; D possibly uses TRBD1 or TRBD2 (5 bases each). Germline V gene sequence: CDR1 SGHRS, CDR2 YFSETQ. The germline V and J ends were trimmed by 3 bases and 4 bases, with 10 bases remaining between them. The CDR3 extends over 13 amino acids. In DNA, the CDR3 is TGCGCCAGCAGCTACGGGGCGGGAGAGACCCAGTACTTC. It yields the protein CASSYGAGETQYF.

J is TRBJ2-1 and V is TRBV5-1, with D unclear. V was pared by 1 base and J by 2 bases, with 13 bases between. Per germline, CDR1 SGHRS and CDR2 YFSETQ. This CDR3 comprises 16 residues. CDR3 sequence reads: CASSLRLAATYNEQFF. In nucleotides, the CDR3 is TGCGCCAGCAGCTTGCGGCTGGCGGCTACCTACAATGAGCAGTTCTTC.

This clonotype turned up a few times. The V and J genes are TRBV6-2 or TRBV6-3 and TRBJ2-6; D ambiguous. In germline, CDR1 is MNHEY, CDR2 SVGEGT. V gave up 6 bases and J gave up 0 bases, with 15 bases separating them. The CDR3 length is 17 residues. In DNA form, the CDR3 reads TGTGCCAGCAGCCTAAACGGACGTACCTCTGGGGCCAACGTCCTGACTTTC. Translated, it gives CASSLNGRTSGANVLTF.

Notes on this clonotype: A much larger clone lies one base from this, so it may be a read error. The rearrangement links TRBV12-3 or TRBV12-4 to TRBJ2-1, with no clear D. V gave up 4 bases and J gave up 10 bases, with 17 bases separating them. This CDR3 contains 14 residues. The CDR3 region has the DNA TGTGCCAGCAGTTCAGACGCGTACTCCTACGAGCAGTTCTTC. Its translation: CASSSDAYSYEQFF.

The chain uses TRBV12-3 or TRBV12-4 and TRBJ2-1; TRBD1 matches 7 bases. This CDR3 is 15 amino acids long. J lost 8 bases, V lost 4 bases, and 11 bases had no gene match. CDR3 sequence: CASSSTGSRGDEQFF. CDR3 DNA: TGTGCCAGCAGTTCGACAGGGTCCCGAGGGGATGAGCAGTTCTTC.

The genes are TRBV7-3 and TRBJ2-7; a weak D match, TRBD1 (6 bases). This CDR3 has 19 amino acids. V lost 0 bases, J lost 7 bases, and 28 bases lay in between. CDR1 is SGHTA, CDR2 FQGTGA, per germline. CDR3 amino acids: CASSLTTRTASHSYNEQYF. The CDR3 DNA is TGTGCCAGCAGCTTAACGACAAGGACAGCATCCCACTCCTACAATGAGCAGTACTTC.

This clonotype was seen only a few times. The chain employs TRBV10-3 and TRBJ2-3; TRBD1 agrees at 7 bases. From germline, CDR1 is ENHRY and CDR2 SYGVKD. The CDR3 extends over 14 amino acids. V was pared by 6 bases and J by 5 bases, with 8 bases of the junction left unmatched. The CDR3 here is CAISDRVAGDTQYF. Written as DNA, the CDR3 is TGTGCCATCAGCGACAGGGTGGCGGGAGATACGCAGTATTTT.

CDR3 region: CASWDRGYEQYF. The CDR3, as DNA: TGTGCCAGTTGGGACAGGGGATACGAGCAGTACTTC. This chain uses TRBV27 with TRBJ2-7, with 10 nucleotides matching TRBD1. Unmatched junction bases numbered 3, after V lost 9 bases and J lost 4 bases. This CDR3 is built from 12 residues. Looked up from germline, CDR1 is MNHEY and CDR2 is SMNVEV (reference sequence).

This clonotype turned up a few times. V and J are TRBV15 and TRBJ2-5; 14 nucleotides line up with TRBD2. V lost 1 base to trimming and J lost 4 bases; unmatched junction nucleotides: 8. This CDR3 region has 18 residues. The germline V gene encodes CDR1 LNHNV and CDR2 YYDKDF (reference sequence). CDR3 coding DNA: TGTGCCACCAGCAGAGTGGGACTAGCGGGAGAGAAACGAGAGACCCAGTACTTC. Translation gives CATSRVGLAGEKRETQYF.

This chain links TRBV20-1 with TRBJ2-7; D ambiguous. The V gene lost 0 bases and the J gene lost 2 bases, with 11 bases spanning the gap. Germline V lookup: CDR1 DFQATT, CDR2 SNEGSKA (reference sequence). The CDR3 loop spans 14 amino acids. The CDR3 DNA sequence: TGCAGTGCTAGAGAGCGTTACCCGCCCTACGAGCAGTACTTC. Its protein is CSARERYPPYEQYF.

This clonotype was seen repeatedly, ten times or more. The chain links TRBV20-1 to TRBJ2-5; 7 positions agree with TRBD1. Germline V gives CDR1 DFQATT, CDR2 SNEGSKA (reference sequence). The trim removed 5 bases at V and 5 bases at J, leaving 8 bases unmatched. The length of the CDR3 is 13 residues. The CDR3 DNA follows: TGCAGTGCTGGACACAGGGGTTCGGAGACCCAGTACTTC. Translating it yields CSAGHRGSETQYF.

This clonotype was seen more than once but under ten times. The rearrangement links TRBV7-2 to TRBJ2-2; 8 bases are a match to TRBD1. The CDR3 has 17 amino acids. Germline CDR1 is SGHTA and CDR2 is FQGNSA. With V trimmed by 5 bases and J by 7 bases, 15 bases remained unmatched. This CDR3 is CASSQTSGRGRSGELFF. The CDR3 DNA is TGTGCCAGCAGCCAAACATCGGGCAGGGGGCGAAGCGGGGAGCTGTTTTTT.

The J gene is TRBJ2-1, the V gene TRBV5-1, with D tentatively TRBD1 or TRBD2 (5 bases each). Germline V CDR1 and CDR2: SGHRS, YFSETQ. The CDR3 consists of 14 residues. Deletions cut 4 bases from V and 10 bases from J, with 18 bases between. The CDR3 loop reads CASSIRETGYEQFF. CDR3 coding DNA: TGCGCCAGCAGCATCAGGGAGACGGGCTACGAGCAGTTCTTC.

The chain links TRBV29-1 to TRBJ2-1; D gene uncertain. Trimming shortened V by 6 bases and J by 6 bases, and 12 bases separated the two germline ends. CDR3 size: 12 residues. CDR1 is SQVTM, CDR2 ANQGSEA, per germline. The CDR3 DNA follows: TGCAGCGTCACCGTTGGTCGCAATGAGCAGTTCTTC. Its translation is CSVTVGRNEQFF.

J is TRBJ1-2 and V is TRBV12-3 or TRBV12-4; TRBD1 is a possible D gene (6 bases). V shed 6 bases and J shed 6 bases, with 14 bases lying between them. The CDR3 spans 13 residues. In DNA form, the CDR3 reads TGTGCCAGCAGCCTACAGGGAGGCGATGGCTACACCTTC. Translating it yields CASSLQGGDGYTF.

This clonotype was counted between two and nine times. The chain links TRBV4-2 to TRBJ2-2, with D unclear. The V and J ends lost 0 bases and 6 bases respectively, with 5 bases between them. Germline V lookup: CDR1 LGHNA, CDR2 YNFKEQ. This CDR3 spans 13 amino acids. The CDR3 reads CASSQDFAGELFF. The CDR3 bases are TGTGCCAGCAGCCAAGATTTTGCCGGGGAGCTGTTTTTT.

This clonotype has a handful of counts. The chain joins TRBV7-9 to TRBJ1-6; the D is unclear. Germline values: CDR1 SEHNR, CDR2 FQNEAQ (reference sequence). The V end lost 1 base, the J end lost 9 bases, and 13 bases lay between the germline ends. There are 15 residues in the CDR3. CDR3 protein: CASSLDAAVVSPLHF. The CDR3 region has the DNA TGTGCCAGCAGCTTAGACGCCGCGGTGGTTTCACCCCTCCACTTT.

A few counts support this clonotype. The J gene is TRBJ2-7, the V gene TRBV7-3, with D possibly TRBD1 on 6 matching bases. V was pared by 5 bases and J by 4 bases, with 15 bases between. Germline loops: CDR1 SGHTA, CDR2 FQGTGA. The CDR3 spans 14 residues. This chain's CDR3 is CASSLGQRGYEQYF. DNA of the CDR3: TGTGCCAGCAGCCTTGGACAGCGAGGATACGAGCAGTACTTC.